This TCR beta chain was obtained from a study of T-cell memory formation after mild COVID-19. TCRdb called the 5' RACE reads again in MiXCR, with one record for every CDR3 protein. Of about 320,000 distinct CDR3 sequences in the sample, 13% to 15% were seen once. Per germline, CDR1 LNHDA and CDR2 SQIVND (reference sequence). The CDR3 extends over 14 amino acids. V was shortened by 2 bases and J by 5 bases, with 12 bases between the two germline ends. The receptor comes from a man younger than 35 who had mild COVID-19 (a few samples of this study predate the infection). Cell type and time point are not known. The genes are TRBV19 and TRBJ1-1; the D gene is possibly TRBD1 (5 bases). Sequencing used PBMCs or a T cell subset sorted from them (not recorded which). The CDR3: CASSIQGRETEAFF. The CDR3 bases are TGTGCCAGTAGTATACAGGGCCGGGAAACTGAAGCTTTCTTT.